This T cell receptor beta chain was captured by sequencing in a study of CD8 T cells in Susac syndrome. The sequenced target, TCR beta, came from blood CD8+ and CD4+ T cells. RNA was extracted with the RNeasy kit, and a quantity of about 0.45 to 1 ug was reverse transcribed using random hexamers. Via MiXCR, TCRdb re-called the immunoSEQ multiplex PCR reads, giving one row per CDR3 protein. The profile covers 130,000 or so distinct CDR3 sequences, with roughly 80% appearing a single time and roughly 0.48% taken by the ten largest. The clonotype originates from a human donor with multiple sclerosis. Material: CD8+ T cells from PBMCs.

The CDR3: CASSPDSADTGELFF. CDR3 bases: TGTGCCAGCAGCCCGGACTCCGCGGACACCGGGGAGCTGTTTTTT. J is TRBJ2-2 and V is TRBV3-1; D is possibly TRBD2 (5 bases). V lost 4 bases to trimming and J lost 3 bases, with 12 bases between them. CDR3 length: 15 amino acids. Germline CDR1 is LGHDT and CDR2 is YNNKEL (reference sequence).